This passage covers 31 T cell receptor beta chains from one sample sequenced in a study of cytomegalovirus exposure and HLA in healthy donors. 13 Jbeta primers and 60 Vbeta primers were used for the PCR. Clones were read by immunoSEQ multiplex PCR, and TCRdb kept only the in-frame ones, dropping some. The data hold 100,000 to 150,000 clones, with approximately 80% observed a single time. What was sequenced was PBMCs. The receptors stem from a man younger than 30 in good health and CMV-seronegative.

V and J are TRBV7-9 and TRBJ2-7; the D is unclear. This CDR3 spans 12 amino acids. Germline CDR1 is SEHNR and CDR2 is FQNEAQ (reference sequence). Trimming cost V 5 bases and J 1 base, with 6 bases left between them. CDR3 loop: CASSLTSYEQYF. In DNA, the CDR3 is TGTGCCAGCAGCCTCACTTCCTACGAGCAGTACTTC.

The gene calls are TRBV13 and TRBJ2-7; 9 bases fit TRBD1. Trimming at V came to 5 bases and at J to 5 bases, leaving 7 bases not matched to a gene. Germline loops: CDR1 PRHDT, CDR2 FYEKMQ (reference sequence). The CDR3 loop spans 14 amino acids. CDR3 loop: CASSMDRGRDEQYF. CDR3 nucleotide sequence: TGTGCCAGCAGCATGGACAGGGGTCGGGACGAGCAGTACTTC.

The CDR3: CASSLGVGSNQPQHF. In DNA form, the CDR3 reads TGTGCCAGCAGCTTAGGGGTCGGGAGCAATCAGCCCCAGCATTTT. This rearrangement joins TRBV7-9 to TRBJ1-5; no firm D call. The CDR3 contains 15 residues. Looked up from germline, CDR1 is SEHNR and CDR2 is FQNEAQ (reference sequence). V lost 1 base to trimming and J lost 1 base, with 8 bases between them. The whole variable domain, filled in from reference TRBV7-9 and TRBJ1-5, reads DTGVSQNPRHKITKRGQNVTFRCDPISEHNRLYWYRQTLGQGPEFLTYFQNEAQLEKSRLLSDRFSAERPKGSFSTLEIQRTEQGDSAMYLCASSLGVGSNQPQHFGDGTRLSIL.

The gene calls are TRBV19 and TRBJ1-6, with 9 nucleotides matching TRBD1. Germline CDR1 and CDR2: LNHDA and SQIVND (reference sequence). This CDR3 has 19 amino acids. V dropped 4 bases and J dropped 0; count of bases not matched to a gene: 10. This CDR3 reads CASSRYRDREYSYNSPLHF. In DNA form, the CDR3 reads TGTGCCAGTAGTAGATACCGGGACAGGGAATACTCCTATAATTCACCCCTCCACTTT.

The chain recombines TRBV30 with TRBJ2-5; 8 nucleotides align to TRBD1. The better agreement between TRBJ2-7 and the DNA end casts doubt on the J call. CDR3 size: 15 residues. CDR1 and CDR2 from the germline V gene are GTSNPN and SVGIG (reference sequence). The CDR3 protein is CAWSVGLTGAYEQYF. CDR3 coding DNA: TGTGCCTGGAGTGTAGGGTTGACAGGGGCCTACGAGCAGTACTTC.

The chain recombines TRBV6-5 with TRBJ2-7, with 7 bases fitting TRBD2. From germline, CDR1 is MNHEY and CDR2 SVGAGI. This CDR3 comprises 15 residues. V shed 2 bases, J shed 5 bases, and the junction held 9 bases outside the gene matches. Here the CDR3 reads CASSYAGTTFNEQYF. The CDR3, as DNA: TGTGCCAGCAGTTACGCCGGGACTACTTTCAACGAGCAGTACTTC.

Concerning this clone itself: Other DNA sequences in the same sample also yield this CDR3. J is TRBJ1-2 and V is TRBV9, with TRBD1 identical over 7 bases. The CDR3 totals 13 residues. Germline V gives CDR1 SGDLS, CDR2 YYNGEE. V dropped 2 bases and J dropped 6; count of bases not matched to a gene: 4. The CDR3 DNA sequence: TGTGCCAGCAGCGTTGGCCAGGGGGATGGCTACACCTTC. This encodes CASSVGQGDGYTF.

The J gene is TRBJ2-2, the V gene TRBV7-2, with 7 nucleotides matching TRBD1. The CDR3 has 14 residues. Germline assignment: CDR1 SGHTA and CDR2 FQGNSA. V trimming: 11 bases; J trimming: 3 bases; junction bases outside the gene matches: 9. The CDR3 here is CASTPGGDTGELFF. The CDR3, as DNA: TGTGCCTCAACCCCAGGGGGTGACACCGGGGAGCTGTTTTTT.

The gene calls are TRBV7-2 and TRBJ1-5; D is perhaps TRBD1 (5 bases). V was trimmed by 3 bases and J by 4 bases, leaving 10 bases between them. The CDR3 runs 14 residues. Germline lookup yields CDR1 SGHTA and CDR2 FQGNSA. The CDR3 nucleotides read TGTGCCAGCAGCTTCCAGGCAGGGAATCAGCCCCAGCATTTT. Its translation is CASSFQAGNQPQHF.

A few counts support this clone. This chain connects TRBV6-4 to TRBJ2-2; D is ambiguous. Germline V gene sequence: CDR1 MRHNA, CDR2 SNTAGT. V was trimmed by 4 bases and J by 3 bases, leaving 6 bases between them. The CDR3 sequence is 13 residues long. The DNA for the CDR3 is TGTGCCAGCAGTGCTACGGACACCGGGGAGCTGTTTTTT. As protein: CASSATDTGELFF.

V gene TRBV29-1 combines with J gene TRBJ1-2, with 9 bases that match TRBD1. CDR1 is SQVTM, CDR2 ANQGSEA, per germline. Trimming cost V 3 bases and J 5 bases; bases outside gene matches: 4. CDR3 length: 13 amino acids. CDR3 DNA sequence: TGCAGCGTTGATACGGGACAGGGTTATGGCTACACCTTC. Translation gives CSVDTGQGYGYTF.

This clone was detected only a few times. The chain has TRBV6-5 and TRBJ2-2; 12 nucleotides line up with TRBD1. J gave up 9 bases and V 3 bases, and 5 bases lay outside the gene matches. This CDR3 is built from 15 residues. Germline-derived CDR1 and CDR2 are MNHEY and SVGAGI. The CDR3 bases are TGTGCCAGCAGTTATAGGGACAGGGGGCGTCGGGAGCTGTTTTTT. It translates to CASSYRDRGRRELFF.

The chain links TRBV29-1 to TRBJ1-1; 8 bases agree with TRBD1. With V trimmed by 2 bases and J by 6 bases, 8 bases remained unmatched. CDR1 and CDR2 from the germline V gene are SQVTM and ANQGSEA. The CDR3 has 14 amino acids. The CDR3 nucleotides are TGCAGCGTTGAATTGCCAGGGGGCTGGTCTGAAGCTTTCTTT. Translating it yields CSVELPGGWSEAFF.

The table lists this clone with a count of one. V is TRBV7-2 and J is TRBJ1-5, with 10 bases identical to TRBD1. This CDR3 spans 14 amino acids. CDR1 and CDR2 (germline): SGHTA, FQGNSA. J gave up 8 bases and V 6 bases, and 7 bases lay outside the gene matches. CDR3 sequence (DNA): TGTGCCAGCAGTCAGGACAGGGGGTTAAAGCCCCAGCATTTT. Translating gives CASSQDRGLKPQHF. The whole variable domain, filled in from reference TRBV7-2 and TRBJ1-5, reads GAGVSQSPSNKVTEKGKDVELRCDPISGHTALYWYRQSLGQGLEFLIYFQGNSAPDKSGLPSDRFSAERTGGSVSTLTIQRTQQEDSAVYLCASSQDRGLKPQHFGDGTRLSIL.

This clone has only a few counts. This chain's CDR3 is CASRLNTGELFF. The DNA for the CDR3 is TGTGCCAGCAGACTAAACACCGGGGAGCTGTTTTTT. The gene calls are TRBV7-2 and TRBJ2-2; D unresolved. The germline V and J ends were trimmed by 6 bases and 2 bases, with 4 bases remaining between them. This CDR3 has 12 amino acids. Per the germline V gene, CDR1 is SGHTA and CDR2 is FQGNSA.

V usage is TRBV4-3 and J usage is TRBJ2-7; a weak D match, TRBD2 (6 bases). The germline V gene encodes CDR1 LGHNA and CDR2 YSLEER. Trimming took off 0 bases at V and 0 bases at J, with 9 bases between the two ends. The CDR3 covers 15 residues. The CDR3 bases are TGCGCCAGCAGCCAAGATCAGCGGGCCTCCTACGAGCAGTACTTC. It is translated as CASSQDQRASYEQYF.

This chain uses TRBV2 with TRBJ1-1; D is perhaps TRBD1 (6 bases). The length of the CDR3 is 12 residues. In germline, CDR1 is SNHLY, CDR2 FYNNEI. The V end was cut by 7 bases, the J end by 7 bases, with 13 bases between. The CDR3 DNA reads TGTGCCAGCAATTACAGGGCCTATGAAGCTTTCTTT. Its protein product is CASNYRAYEAFF.

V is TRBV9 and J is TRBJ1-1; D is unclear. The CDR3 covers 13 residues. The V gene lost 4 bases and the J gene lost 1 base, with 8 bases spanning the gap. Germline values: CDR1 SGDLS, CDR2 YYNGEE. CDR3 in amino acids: CASSPIGNTEAFF. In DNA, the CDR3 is TGTGCCAGCAGCCCCATCGGGAACACTGAAGCTTTCTTT.

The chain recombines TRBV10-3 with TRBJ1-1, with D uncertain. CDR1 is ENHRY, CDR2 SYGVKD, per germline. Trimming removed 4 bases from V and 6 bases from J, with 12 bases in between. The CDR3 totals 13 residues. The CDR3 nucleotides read TGTGCCATCAGTGTGAATTCACAGTCTGAAGCTTTCTTT. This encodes CAISVNSQSEAFF.

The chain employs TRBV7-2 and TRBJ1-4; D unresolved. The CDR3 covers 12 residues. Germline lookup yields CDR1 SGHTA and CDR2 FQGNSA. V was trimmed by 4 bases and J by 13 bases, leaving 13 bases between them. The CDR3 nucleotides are TGTGCCAGCAGCTCAAGAGCGCCTTTACTGTTTTTT. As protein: CASSSRAPLLFF.

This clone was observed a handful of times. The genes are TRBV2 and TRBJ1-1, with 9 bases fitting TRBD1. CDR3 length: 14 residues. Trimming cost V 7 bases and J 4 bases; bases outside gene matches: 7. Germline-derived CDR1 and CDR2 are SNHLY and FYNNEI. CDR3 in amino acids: CASTRDRVSTEAFF. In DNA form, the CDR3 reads TGTGCCAGCACCCGGGACAGGGTTTCCACTGAAGCTTTCTTT. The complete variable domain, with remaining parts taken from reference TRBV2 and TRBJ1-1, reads EPEVTQTPSHQVTQMGQEVILRCVPISNHLYFYWYRQILGQKVEFLVSFYNNEISEKSEIFDDQFSVERPDGSNFTLKIRSTKLEDSAMYFCASTRDRVSTEAFFGQGTRLTVV.

The CDR3 spells CASSPRGQGEKLFF. The CDR3 coding sequence is TGTGCCAGCAGTCCTCGGGGACAGGGGGAAAAACTGTTTTTT. The chain is built from TRBV6-6 and TRBJ1-4; 10 nucleotides agree with TRBD1. With 5 bases clipped from V and 8 bases from J, the junction kept 5 bases outside the gene matches. Germline V gene sequence: CDR1 MNHNY, CDR2 SVGAGI (reference sequence). The CDR3 sequence is 14 residues long.

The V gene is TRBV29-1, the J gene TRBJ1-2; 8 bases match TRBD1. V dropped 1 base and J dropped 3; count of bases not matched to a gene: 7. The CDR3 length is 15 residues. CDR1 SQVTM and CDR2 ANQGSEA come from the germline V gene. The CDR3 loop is CSVEGREGQDYGYTF. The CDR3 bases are TGCAGCGTTGAAGGAAGGGAGGGACAGGACTATGGCTACACCTTC.

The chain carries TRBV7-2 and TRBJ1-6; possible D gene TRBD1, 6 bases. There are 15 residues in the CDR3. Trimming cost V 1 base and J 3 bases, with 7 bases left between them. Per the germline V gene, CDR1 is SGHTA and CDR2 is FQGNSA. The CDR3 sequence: CASSLVQGYNSPLHF. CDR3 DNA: TGTGCCAGCAGCTTAGTACAGGGCTATAATTCACCCCTCCACTTT. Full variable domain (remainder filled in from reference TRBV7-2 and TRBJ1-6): GAGVSQSPSNKVTEKGKDVELRCDPISGHTALYWYRQSLGQGLEFLIYFQGNSAPDKSGLPSDRFSAERTGGSVSTLTIQRTQQEDSAVYLCASSLVQGYNSPLHFGNGTRLTVT.

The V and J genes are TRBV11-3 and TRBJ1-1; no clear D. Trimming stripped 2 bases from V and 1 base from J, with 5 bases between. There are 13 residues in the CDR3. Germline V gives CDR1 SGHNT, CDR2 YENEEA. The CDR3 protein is CASSLSGNTEAFF. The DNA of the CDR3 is TGTGCCAGCAGCTTATCGGGGAACACTGAAGCTTTCTTT.

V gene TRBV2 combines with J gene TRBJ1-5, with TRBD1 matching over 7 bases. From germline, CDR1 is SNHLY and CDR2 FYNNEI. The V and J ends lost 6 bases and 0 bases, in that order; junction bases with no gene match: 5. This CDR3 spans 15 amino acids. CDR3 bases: TGTGCCAGCAGATACCGGGACAGTAGCAATCAGCCCCAGCATTTT. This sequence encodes CASRYRDSSNQPQHF.

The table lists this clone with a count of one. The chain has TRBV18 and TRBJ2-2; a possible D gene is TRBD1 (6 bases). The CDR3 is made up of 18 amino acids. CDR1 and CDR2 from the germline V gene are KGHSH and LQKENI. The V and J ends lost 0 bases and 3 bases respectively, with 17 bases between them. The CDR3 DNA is TGTGCCAGCTCACCACCCTACTGGATCGACAGGTACACCGGGGAGCTGTTTTTT. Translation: CASSPPYWIDRYTGELFF.

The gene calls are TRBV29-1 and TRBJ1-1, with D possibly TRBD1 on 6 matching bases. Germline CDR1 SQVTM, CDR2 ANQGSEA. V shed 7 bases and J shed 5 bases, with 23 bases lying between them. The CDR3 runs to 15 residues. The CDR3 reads CSGGLEAGVYTEAFF. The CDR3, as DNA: TGCAGCGGCGGCTTAGAGGCAGGGGTTTATACTGAAGCTTTCTTT. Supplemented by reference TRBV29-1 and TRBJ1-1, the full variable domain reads SAVISQKPSRDICQRGTSLTIQCQVDSQVTMMFWYRQQPGQSLTLIATANQGSEATYESGFVIDKFPISRPNLTFSTLTVSNMSPEDSSIYLCSGGLEAGVYTEAFFGQGTRLTVV.

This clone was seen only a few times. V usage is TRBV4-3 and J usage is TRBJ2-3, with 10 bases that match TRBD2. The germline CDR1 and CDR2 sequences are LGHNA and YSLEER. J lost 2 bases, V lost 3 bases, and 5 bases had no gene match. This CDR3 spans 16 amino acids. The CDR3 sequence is CASSHGLAVNTDTQYF. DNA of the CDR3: TGCGCCAGCAGCCACGGACTAGCGGTAAACACAGATACGCAGTATTTT.

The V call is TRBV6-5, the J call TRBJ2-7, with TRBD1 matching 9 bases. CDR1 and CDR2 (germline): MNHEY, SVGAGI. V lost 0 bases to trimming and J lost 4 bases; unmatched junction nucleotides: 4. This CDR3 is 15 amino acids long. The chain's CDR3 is CASSYSTGGPYEQYF. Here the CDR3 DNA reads TGTGCCAGCAGTTACTCGACAGGGGGACCTTACGAGCAGTACTTC.

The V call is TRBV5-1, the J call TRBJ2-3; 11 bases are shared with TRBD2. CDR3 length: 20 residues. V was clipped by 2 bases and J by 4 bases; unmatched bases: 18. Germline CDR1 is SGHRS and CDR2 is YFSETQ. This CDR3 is CASSFSANWFSGGASDTQYF. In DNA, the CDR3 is TGCGCCAGCAGCTTCAGTGCTAACTGGTTTAGCGGGGGGGCGTCAGATACGCAGTATTTT.